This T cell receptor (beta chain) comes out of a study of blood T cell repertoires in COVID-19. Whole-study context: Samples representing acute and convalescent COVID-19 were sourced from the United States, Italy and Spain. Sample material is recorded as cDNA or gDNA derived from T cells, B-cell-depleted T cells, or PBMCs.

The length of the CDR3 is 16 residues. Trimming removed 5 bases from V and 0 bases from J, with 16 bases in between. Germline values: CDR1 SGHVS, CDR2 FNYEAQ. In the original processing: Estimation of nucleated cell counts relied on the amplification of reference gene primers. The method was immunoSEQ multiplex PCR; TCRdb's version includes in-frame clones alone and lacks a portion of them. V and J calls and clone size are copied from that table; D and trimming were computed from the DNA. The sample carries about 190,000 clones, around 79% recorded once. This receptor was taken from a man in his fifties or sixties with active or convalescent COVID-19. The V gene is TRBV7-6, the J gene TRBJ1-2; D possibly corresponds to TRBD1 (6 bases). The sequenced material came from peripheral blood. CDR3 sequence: CASSPQNEGANYGYTF. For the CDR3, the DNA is TGTGCCAGCAGCCCCCAAAATGAGGGGGCTAACTATGGCTACACCTTC.